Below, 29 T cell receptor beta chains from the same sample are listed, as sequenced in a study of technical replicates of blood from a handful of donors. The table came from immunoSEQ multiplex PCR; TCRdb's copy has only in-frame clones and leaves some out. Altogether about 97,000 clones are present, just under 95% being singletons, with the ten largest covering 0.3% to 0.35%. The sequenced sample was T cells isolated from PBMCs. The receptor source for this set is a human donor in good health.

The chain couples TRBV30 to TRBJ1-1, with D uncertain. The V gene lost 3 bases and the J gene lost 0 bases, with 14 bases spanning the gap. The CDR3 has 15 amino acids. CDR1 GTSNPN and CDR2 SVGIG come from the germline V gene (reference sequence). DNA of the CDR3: TGTGCCTGGAGGGCGCTACAGCGGATGAACACTGAAGCTTTCTTT. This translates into CAWRALQRMNTEAFF.

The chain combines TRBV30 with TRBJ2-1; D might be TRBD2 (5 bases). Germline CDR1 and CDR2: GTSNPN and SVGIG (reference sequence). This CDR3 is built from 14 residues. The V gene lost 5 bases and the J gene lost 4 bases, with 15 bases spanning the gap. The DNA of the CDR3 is TGTGCCTGGTCCCTGGACTCTCATTACAATGAGCAGTTCTTC. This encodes CAWSLDSHYNEQFF.

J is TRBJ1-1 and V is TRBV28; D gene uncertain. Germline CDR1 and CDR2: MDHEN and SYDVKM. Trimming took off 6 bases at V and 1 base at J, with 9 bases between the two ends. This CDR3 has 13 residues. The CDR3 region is CASSPSKNTEAFF. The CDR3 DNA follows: TGTGCCAGCAGCCCGTCTAAGAACACTGAAGCTTTCTTT.

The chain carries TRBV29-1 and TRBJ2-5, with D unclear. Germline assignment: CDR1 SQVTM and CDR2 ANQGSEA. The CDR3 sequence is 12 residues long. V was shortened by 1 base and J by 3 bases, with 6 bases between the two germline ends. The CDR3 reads CSVEGQKETQYF. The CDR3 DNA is TGCAGCGTTGAAGGGCAGAAAGAGACCCAGTACTTC.

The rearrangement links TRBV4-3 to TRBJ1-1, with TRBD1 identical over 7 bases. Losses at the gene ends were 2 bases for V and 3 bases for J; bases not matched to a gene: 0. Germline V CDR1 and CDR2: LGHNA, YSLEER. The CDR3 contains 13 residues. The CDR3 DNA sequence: TGCGCCAGCAGCCAAACAGGGGACACTGAAGCTTTCTTT. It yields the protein CASSQTGDTEAFF.

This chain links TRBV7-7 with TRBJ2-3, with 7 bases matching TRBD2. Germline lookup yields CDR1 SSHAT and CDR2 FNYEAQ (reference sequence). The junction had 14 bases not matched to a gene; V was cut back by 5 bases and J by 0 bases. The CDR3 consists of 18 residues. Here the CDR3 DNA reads TGTGCCAGCAGCCATTTGGGGTCTGCGGGAGCTAGCACAGATACGCAGTATTTT. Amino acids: CASSHLGSAGASTDTQYF.

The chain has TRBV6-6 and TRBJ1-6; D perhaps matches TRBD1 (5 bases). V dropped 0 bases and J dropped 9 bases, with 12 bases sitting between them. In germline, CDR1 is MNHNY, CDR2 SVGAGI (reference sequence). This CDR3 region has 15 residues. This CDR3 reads CASSYSGGGGSPLHF. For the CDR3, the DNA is TGTGCCAGCAGTTACTCCGGGGGAGGTGGTTCACCCCTCCACTTT.

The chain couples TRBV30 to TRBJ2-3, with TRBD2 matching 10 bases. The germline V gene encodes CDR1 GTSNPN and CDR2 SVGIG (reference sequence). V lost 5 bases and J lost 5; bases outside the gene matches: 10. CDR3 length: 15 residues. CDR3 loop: CAWEDLAGGRDTQYF. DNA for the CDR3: TGTGCCTGGGAAGACTTAGCGGGAGGTAGAGATACGCAGTATTTT.

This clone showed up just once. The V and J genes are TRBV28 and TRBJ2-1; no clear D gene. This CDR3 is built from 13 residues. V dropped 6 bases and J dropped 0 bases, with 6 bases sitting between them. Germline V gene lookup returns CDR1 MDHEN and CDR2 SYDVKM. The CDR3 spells CASSGFSYNEQFF. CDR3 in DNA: TGTGCCAGCAGCGGGTTCTCCTACAATGAGCAGTTCTTC.

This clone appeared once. The CDR3 loop is CASSTDRDGETQYF. The CDR3 coding sequence is TGTGCCAGCAGCACAGACAGGGATGGGGAGACCCAGTACTTC. V usage is TRBV5-6 and J usage is TRBJ2-5, with 7 bases identical to TRBD1. Germline V gene sequence: CDR1 SGHDT, CDR2 YYEEEE. V was clipped by 4 bases and J by 5 bases; unmatched bases: 8. The CDR3 is 14 amino acids.

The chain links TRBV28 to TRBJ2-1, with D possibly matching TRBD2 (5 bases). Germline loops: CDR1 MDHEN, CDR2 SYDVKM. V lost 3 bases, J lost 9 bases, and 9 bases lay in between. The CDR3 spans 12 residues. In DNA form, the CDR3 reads TGTGCCAGCAGTTTTGGTCTAGCTGAGCAGTTCTTC. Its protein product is CASSFGLAEQFF.

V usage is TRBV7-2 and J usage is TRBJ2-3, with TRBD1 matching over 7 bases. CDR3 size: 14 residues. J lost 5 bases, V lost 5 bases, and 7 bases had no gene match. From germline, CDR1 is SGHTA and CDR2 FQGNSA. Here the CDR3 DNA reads TGTGCCAGCAGCCTAAGGGGGCTCGGAGATACGCAGTATTTT. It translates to CASSLRGLGDTQYF.

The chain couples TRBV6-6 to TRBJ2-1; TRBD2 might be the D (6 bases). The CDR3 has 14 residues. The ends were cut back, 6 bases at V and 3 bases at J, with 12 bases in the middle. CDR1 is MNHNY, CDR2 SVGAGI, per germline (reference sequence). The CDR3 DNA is TGTGCCAGCAGGGGGACTGGGATCTACAATGAGCAGTTCTTC. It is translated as CASRGTGIYNEQFF.

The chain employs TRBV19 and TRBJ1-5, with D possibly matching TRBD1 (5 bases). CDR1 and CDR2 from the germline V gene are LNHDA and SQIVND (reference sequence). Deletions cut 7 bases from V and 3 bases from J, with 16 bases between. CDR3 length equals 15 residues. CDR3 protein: CASTNHRQSNQPQHF. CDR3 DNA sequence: TGTGCCAGTACAAACCATCGACAGTCCAATCAGCCCCAGCATTTT.

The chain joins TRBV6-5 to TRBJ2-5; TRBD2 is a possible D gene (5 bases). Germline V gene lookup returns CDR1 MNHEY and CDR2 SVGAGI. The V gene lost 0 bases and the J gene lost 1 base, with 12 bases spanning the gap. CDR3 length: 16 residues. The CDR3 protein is CASSYSGVRSQETQYF. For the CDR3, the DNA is TGTGCCAGCAGTTACTCGGGAGTTCGGTCCCAAGAGACCCAGTACTTC.

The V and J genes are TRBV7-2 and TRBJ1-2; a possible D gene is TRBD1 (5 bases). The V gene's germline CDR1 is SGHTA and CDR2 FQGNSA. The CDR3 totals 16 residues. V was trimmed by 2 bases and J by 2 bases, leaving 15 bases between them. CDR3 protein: CASSLNRYGGNYGYTF. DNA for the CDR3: TGTGCCAGCAGCTTAAATCGGTACGGGGGGAACTATGGCTACACCTTC.

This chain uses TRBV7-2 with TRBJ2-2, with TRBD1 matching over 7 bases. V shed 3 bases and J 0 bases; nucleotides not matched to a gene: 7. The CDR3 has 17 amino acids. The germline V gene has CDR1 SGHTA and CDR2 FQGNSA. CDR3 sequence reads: CASSFPRDSSNTGELFF. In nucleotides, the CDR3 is TGTGCCAGCAGCTTCCCCCGGGACAGCTCGAACACCGGGGAGCTGTTTTTT.

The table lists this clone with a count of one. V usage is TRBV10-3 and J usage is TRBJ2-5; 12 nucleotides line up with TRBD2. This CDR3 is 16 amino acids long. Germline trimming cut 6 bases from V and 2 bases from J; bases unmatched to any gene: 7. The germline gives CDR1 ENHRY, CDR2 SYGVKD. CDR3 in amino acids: CAIRSTSGSYQETQYF. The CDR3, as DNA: TGTGCCATCAGGTCGACTAGCGGGAGCTATCAAGAGACCCAGTACTTC.

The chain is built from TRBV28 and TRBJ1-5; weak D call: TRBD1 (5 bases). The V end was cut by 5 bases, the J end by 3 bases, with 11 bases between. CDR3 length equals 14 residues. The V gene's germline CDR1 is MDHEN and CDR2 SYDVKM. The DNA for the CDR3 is TGTGCCAGCAGTCGCCCGGGGGACAATCAGCCCCAGCATTTT. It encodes CASSRPGDNQPQHF. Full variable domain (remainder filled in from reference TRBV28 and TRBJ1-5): DVKVTQSSRYLVKRTGEKVFLECVQDMDHENMFWYRQDPGLGLRLIYFSYDVKMKEKGDIPEGYSVSREKKERFSLILESASTNQTSMYLCASSRPGDNQPQHFGDGTRLSIL.

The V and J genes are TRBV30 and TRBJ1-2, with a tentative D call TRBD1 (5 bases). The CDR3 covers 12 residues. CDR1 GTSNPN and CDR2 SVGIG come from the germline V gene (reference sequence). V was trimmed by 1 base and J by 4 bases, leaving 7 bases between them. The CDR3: CAWSGQLYGYTF. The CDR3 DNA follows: TGTGCCTGGAGTGGACAGCTCTATGGCTACACCTTC.

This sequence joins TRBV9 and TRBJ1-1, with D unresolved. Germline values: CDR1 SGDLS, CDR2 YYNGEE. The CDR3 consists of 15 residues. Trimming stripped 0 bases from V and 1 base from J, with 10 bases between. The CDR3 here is CASSVVFRGNTEAFF. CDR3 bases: TGTGCCAGCAGCGTAGTATTCCGGGGGAACACTGAAGCTTTCTTT. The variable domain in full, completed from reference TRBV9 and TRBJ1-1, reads DSGVTQTPKHLITATGQRVTLRCSPRSGDLSVYWYQQSLDQGLQFLIQYYNGEERAKGNILERFSAQQFPDLHSELNLSSLELGDSALYFCASSVVFRGNTEAFFGQGTRLTVV.

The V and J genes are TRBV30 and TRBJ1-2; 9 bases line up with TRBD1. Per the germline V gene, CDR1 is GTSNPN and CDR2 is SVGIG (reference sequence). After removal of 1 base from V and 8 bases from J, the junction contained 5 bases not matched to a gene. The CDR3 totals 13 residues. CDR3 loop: CAWSAQGARGYTF. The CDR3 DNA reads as TGTGCCTGGAGTGCACAGGGGGCGCGGGGCTACACCTTC.

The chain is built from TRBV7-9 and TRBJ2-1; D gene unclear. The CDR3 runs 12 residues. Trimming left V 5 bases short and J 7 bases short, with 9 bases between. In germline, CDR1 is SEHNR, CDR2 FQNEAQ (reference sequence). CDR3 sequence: CASSLGLNEQFF. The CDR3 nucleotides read TGTGCCAGCAGCCTAGGGCTTAATGAGCAGTTCTTC.

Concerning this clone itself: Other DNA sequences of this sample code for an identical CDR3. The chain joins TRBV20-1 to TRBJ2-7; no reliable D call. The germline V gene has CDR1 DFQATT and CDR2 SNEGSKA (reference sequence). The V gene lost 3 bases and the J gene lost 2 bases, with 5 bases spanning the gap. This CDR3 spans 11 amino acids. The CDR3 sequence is CSASGPYEQYF. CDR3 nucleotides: TGCAGTGCTAGCGGTCCCTACGAGCAGTACTTC.

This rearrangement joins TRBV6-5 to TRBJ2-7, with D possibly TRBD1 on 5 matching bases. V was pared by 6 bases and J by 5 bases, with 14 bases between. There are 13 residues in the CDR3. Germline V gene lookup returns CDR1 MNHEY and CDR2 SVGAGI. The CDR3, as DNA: TGTGCCAGCAGCTACAGGTCCAGCGACGAGCAGTACTTC. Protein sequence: CASSYRSSDEQYF.

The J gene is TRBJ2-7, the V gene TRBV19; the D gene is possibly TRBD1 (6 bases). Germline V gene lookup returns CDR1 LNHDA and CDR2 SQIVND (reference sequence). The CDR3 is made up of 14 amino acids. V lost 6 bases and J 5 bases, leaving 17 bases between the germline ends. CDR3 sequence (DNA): TGTGCCAGTAGGCAGCGAACAGGGTTCGACGAGCAGTACTTC. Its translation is CASRQRTGFDEQYF.

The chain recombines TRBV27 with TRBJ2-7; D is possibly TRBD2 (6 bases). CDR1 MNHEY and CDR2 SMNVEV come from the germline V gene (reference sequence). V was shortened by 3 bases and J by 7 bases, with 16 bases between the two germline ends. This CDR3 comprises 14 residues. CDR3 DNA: TGTGCCAGCAGTTTTCGCGGGACGGGTAGAGAGCAGTACTTC. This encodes CASSFRGTGREQYF.

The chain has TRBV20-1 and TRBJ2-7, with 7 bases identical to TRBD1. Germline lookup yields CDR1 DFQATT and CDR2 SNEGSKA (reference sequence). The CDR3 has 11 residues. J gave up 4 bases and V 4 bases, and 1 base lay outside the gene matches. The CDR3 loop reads CSANRGYEQYF. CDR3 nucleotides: TGCAGTGCTAACAGGGGTTACGAGCAGTACTTC.

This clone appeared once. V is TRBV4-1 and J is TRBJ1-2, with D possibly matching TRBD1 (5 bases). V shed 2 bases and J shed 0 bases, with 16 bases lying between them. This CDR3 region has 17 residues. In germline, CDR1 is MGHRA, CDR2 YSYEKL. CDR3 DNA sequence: TGCGCCAGCAGCCAAAGCGAGGCCGGGGGAACTAACTATGGCTACACCTTC. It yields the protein CASSQSEAGGTNYGYTF.